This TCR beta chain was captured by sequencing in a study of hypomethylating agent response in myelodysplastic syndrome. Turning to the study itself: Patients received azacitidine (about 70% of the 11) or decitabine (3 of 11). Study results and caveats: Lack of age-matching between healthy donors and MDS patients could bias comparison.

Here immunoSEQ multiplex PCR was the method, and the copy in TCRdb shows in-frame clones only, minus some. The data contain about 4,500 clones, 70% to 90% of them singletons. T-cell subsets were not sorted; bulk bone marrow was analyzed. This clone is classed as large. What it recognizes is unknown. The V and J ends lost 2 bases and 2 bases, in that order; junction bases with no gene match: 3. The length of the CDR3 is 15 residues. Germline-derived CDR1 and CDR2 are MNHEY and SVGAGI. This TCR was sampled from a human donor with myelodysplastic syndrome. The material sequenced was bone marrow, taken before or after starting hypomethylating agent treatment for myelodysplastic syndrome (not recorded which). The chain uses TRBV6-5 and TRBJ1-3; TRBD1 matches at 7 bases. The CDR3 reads CASSYTGDAGNTIYF. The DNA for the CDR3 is TGTGCCAGCAGTTACACAGGGGACGCTGGAAACACCATATATTTT.